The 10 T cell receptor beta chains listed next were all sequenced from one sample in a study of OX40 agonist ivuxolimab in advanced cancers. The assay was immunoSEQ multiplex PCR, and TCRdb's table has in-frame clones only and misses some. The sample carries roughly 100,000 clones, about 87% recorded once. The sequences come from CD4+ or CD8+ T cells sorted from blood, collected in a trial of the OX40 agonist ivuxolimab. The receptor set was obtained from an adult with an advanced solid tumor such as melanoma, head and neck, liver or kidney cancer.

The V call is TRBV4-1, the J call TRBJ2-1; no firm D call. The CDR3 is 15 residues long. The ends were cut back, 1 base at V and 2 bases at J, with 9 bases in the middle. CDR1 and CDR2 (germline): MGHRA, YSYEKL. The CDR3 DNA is TGCGCCAGCAGCCAAGGGTGGGGAACCTACAATGAGCAGTTCTTC. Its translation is CASSQGWGTYNEQFF.

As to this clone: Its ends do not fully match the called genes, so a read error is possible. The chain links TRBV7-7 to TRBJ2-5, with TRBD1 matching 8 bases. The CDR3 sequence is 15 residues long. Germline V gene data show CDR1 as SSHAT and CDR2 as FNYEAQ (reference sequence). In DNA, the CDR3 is TGTGCTAGCAGCGCAAACAGGGGGAACCAAGAGACCCAGTACTTC. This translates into CASSANRGNQETQYF.

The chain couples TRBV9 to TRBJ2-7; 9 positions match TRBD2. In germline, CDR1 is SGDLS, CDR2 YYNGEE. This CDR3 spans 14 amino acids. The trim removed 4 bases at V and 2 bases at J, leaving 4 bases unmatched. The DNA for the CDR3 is TGTGCCAGCAGCAAGACTAGCGGTCCCTACGAGCAGTACTTC. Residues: CASSKTSGPYEQYF.

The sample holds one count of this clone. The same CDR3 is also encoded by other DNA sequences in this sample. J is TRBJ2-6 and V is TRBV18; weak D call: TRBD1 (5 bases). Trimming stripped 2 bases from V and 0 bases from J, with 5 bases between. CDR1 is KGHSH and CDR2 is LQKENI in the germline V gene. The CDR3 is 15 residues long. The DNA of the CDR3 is TGTGCCAGCTCACCAAGGGGCTCTGGGGCCAACGTCCTGACTTTC. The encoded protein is CASSPRGSGANVLTF.

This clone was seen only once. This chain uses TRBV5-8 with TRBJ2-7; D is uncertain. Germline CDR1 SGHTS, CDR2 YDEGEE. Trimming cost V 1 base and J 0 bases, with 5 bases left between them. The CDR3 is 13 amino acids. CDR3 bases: TGTGCCAGCAGCTTGTACGGCTCCTACGAGCAGTACTTC. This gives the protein CASSLYGSYEQYF.

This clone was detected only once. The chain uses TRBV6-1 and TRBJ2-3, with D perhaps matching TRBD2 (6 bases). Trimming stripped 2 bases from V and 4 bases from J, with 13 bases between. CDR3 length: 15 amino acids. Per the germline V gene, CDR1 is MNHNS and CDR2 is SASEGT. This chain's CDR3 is CASSELGTGADTQYF. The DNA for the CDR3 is TGTGCCAGCAGTGAACTCGGAACGGGGGCAGATACGCAGTATTTT.

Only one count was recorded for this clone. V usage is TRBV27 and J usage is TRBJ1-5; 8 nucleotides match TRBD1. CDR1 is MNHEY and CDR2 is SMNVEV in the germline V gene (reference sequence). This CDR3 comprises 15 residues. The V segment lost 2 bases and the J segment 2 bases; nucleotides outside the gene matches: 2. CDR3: CASSLDRGGNQPQHF. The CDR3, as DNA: TGTGCCAGCAGTTTAGACAGGGGTGGCAATCAGCCCCAGCATTTT.

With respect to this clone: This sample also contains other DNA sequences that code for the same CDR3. The chain's CDR3 is CASSRTDTQYF. The CDR3 DNA sequence: TGTGCCAGCAGCCGGACAGATACGCAGTATTTT. The J gene is TRBJ2-3, the V gene TRBV7-9; D call uncertain. The CDR3 is 11 amino acids. Per the germline V gene, CDR1 is SEHNR and CDR2 is FQNEAQ (reference sequence). Trimming cost V 5 bases and J 3 bases, with 3 bases left between them.

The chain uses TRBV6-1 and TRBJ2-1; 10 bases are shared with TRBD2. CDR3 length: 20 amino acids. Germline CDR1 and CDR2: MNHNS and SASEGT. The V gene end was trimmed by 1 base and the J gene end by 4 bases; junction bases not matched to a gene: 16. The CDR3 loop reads CASSEEPELSSGRFYNEQFF. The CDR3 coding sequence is TGTGCCAGCAGTGAAGAACCCGAGCTGAGTAGCGGGAGGTTTTACAATGAGCAGTTCTTC.

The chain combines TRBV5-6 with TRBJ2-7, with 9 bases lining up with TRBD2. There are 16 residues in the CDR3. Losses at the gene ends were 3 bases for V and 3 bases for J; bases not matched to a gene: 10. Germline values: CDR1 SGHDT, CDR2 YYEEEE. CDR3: CASSSVGREGGYEQYF. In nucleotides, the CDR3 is TGTGCCAGCAGCTCGGTAGGGCGGGAGGGTGGCTACGAGCAGTACTTC.